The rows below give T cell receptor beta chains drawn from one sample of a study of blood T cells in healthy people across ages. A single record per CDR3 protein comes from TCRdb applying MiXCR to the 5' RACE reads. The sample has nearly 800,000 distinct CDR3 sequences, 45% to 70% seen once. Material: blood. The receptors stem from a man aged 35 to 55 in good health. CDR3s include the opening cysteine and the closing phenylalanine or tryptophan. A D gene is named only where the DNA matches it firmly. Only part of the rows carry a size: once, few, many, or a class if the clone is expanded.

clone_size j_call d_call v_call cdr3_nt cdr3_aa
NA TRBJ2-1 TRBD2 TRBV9 TGTGCCAGCAGCGTTCGGGACTACTCCGTTGAGGTGCAGTTCTTC CASSVRDYSVEVQFF
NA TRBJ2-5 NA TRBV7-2 TGTGCCAACAGCACCACCTCGGGCCGCGGATCCAATGAGCAGTACTTC CANSTTSGRGSNEQYF
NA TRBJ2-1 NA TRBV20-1 TGCAGTGCTAGAGTGGGATGGGCCTACAATGAGCAGTTCTTC CSARVGWAYNEQFF
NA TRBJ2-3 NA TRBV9 TGTGCCAGCAGCGCCAGCGGCTCCCATCGCACAGATACGCAGTATTTT CASSASGSHRTDTQYF
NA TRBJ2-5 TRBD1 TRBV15 TGTGCCACCAGCAGACACGGACCGGGACAGGGCCCCCAGTACTTC CATSRHGPGQGPQYF
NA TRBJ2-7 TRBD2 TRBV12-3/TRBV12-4 TGTGCCAGCGGAGCGGGAGCTCCCCACGAGCAGTACTTC CASGAGAPHEQYF
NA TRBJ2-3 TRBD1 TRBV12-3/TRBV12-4 TGTGCCAGCAGTCACACGGGACAGCCCACAGATACGCAGTATTTT CASSHTGQPTDTQYF
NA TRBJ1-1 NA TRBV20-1 TGCAGTGCTAGAGTCCCTTACCCCGGAGCGGGGGGGAGGACTGAAGCTTTCTTT CSARVPYPGAGGRTEAFF
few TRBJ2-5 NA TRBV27 TGTGCCAGCAGGATAGTGGGCAGCCAAGAGACCCAGTACTTC CASRIVGSQETQYF
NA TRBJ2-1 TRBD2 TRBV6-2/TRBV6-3 TGTGCCAGCAGAGAAAGCGGGAGGGCCGATGAGCAGTTCTTC CASRESGRADEQFF
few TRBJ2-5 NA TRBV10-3 TGTGCCATCAGTGAGCGGGACCGGGAGACCCAGTACTTC CAISERDRETQYF
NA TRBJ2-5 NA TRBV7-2 TGTGCCAGCAGCGAGGGGGGATGGGGAGGGACCCAGTACTTC CASSEGGWGGTQYF
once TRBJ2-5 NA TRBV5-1 TGCGCCAGCAGCCTCCGCGGGACGCACCAAGAGACCCAGTACTTC CASSLRGTHQETQYF
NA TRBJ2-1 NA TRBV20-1 TGCAGTGCTCGCGGGATCGCCGATGAGCAGTTCTTC CSARGIADEQFF
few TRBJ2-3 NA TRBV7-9 TGTAGTGTAGTAGATACGCAGTATTTT CSVVDTQYF
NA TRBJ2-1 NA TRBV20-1 TGCAGTGCTAGAGATCGGGGGTTCTCCTACGAGCAGTTCTTC CSARDRGFSYEQFF
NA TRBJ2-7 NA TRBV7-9 TGTACCAGCAGCCCCGGTTACGAGCAGTACTTC CTSSPGYEQYF
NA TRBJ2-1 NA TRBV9 TGTGCCGGCAGCCCACCTCACCGACCCTACGAGCAGTTCTTC CAGSPPHRPYEQFF
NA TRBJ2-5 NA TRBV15 TGTTCCACCAGCAGAGATTTGGTAATAGAGACCCAGTACTTC CSTSRDLVIETQYF
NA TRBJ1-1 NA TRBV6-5 TGTGCCAGCAGTTACTCTTCTTGGACGTCGGGGGGCTCTGAAGCTTTCTTT CASSYSSWTSGGSEAFF
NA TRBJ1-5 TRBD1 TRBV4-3 TGCGCCAGCAGCCAAGATACAGGGGGAGGTCAGCCCCAGCATTTT CASSQDTGGGQPQHF
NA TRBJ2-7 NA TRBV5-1 TGCGCCAGCAGCTTGGCCCGACAGAGAGGCTCCTACGAGCAGTACTTC CASSLARQRGSYEQYF
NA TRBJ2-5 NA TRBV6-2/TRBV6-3 TGTGCCAGCAGTTACGGACCCCCTCCAAGGGAGACCCAGTACTTC CASSYGPPPRETQYF
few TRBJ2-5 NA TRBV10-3 TGTGCCATCAGCCCCAGCCTCTGGCGACAGGAGGAAGAGACCCAGTACTTC CAISPSLWRQEEETQYF
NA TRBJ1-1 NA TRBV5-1 TGCGCCAGCAGCCTTCAGGCTTCGAACACTGAAGCTTTCTTT CASSLQASNTEAFF
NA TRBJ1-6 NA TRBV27 TGTGCCAGCAGTGTTACCCAGACAGGCTATAATTCACCCCTCCACTTT CASSVTQTGYNSPLHF
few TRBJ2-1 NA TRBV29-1 TGCAGCGCAATGAATCGGAGGCGGGTTTACAATGAGCAGTTCTTC CSAMNRRRVYNEQFF
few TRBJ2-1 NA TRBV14 TGTGCCAGCAGCCACGGTCTGGACAATGAGCAGTTCTTC CASSHGLDNEQFF
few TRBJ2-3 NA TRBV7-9 TGTGCCAGCAGCTTAGGACGGCCCACAGATACGCAGTATTTT CASSLGRPTDTQYF
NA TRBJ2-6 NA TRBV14 TGTGCCAGCAGGCTCGCGGGAGGGGCCAACGTCCTGACTTTC CASRLAGGANVLTF
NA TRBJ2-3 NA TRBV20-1 TGCAGTGCTAGAGATGGGCCGTCGGGCACAGATACGCAGTATTTT CSARDGPSGTDTQYF
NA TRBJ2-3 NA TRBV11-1 TGTGCCAGCAGCTTAGCGGAAGGCCAAGCCGGAGATACGCAGTATTTT CASSLAEGQAGDTQYF
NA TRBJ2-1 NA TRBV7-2 TGTGCCAGCAGCCTTTTGGGGCGCAGGTACAATGAGCAGTTCTTC CASSLLGRRYNEQFF
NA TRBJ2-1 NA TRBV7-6 TGTGCCAGCAGCTTAGGGGTGGGTCGGACCAATGAGCAGTTCTTC CASSLGVGRTNEQFF
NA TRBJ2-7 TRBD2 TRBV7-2 TGTGCCAGCAACACTCCGGGACTACTCTACGAGCAGTACTTC CASNTPGLLYEQYF
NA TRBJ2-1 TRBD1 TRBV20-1 TGCAGTGCGGGGACAGAATTGCTCTCCTACAATGAGCAGTTCTTC CSAGTELLSYNEQFF
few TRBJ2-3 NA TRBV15 TGTGCCACCAGCAGAGCCACAGATACGCAGTATTTT CATSRATDTQYF
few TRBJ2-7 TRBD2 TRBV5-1 TGCGCCAGCAGCTGGTCGGGAGGGACCTCCTACGAGCAGTACTTC CASSWSGGTSYEQYF
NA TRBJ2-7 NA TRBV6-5 TGTGCCGCACAGGCGGGGTACGAGCAGTACTTC CAAQAGYEQYF
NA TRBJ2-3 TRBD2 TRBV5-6 TGTGCCAGCAGCTTCGGCGGCGGGAGGGACCGCACAGATACGCAGTATTTT CASSFGGGRDRTDTQYF
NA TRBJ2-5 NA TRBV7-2 TGTGCCAGCAGCTTATCAGTATGGGGCAGGCGGGTCCAAGAGACCCAGTACTTC CASSLSVWGRRVQETQYF
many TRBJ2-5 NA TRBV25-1 TGTGCCAGCAGTGGAGACAGGGAGACCCAGTACTTC CASSGDRETQYF
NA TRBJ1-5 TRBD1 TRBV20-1 TGCAGTGCTAGAGATTTCGGACAGGCTGGTCAGCCCCAGCATTTT CSARDFGQAGQPQHF